This T cell receptor (beta chain) was sequenced during a study of blood T cell repertoires in COVID-19. Generated by immunoSEQ multiplex PCR, the TCRdb table keeps only in-frame clones and is missing some. The sample includes more than 350,000 clones, 80% to 90% seen only once; the top ten take more than 0.8%. Germline V gene sequence: CDR1 SGHNT, CDR2 YENEEA. The junction had 4 bases not matched to a gene; V was cut back by 4 bases and J by 5 bases. The CDR3 has 15 amino acids. Source material: PBMCs or T cells enriched from blood (not recorded which). This chain links TRBV11-3 with TRBJ2-2; 10 positions match TRBD2. This TCR was recovered from a man between 18 and 35 years old who had recovered from COVID-19. The CDR3 nucleotides are TGTGCCAGCAGCTACGAGCGGGGGGGAACCGGGGAGCTGTTTTTT. Its translation: CASSYERGGTGELFF.